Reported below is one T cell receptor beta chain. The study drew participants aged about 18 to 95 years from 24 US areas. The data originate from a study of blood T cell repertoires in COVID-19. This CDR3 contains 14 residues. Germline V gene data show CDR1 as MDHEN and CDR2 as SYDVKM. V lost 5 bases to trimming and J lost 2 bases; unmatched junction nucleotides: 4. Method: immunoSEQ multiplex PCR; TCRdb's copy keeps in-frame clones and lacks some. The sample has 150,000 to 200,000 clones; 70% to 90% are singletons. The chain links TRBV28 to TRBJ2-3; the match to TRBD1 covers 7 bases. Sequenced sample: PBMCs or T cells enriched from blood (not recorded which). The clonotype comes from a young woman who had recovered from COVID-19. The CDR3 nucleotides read TGTGCCAGCAGTGCCGGACAGGTCACAGATACGCAGTATTTT. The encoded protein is CASSAGQVTDTQYF.